The clone carrying this T cell receptor (beta chain) came up many times. The data derive from a study of blood T cells in healthy people across ages. A second PCR, run for about 7 to 11 cycles, used a sample-barcoded 5' primer plus a J-beta primer mix. TCRdb passed the 5' RACE reads through MiXCR, listing each CDR3 protein once. The profile shows about 670,000 distinct CDR3 sequences, 40% to 45% of them singletons. The specimen sequenced was blood. The TCR comes from a man older than 75 in good health.

In DNA form, the CDR3 reads TGTGCCAGCAGCCAAACTCCTACCTACGAGCAGTACTTC. It encodes CASSQTPTYEQYF. V is TRBV7-6 and J is TRBJ2-7; D is ambiguous. V was pared by 5 bases and J by 2 bases, with 10 bases between. Germline V gene data show CDR1 as SGHVS and CDR2 as FNYEAQ. This CDR3 contains 13 residues.